A single TCR beta chain is shown here with its context. The clone's antigen remains unknown. Per-base quality was not reported, and no clone a single base away is much larger than it. The data originate from a study of shared clonotypes between healthy human individuals (dated by TCRdb to about 2020). Regarding the study in general: A few men and two women, aged 18 to 49 years, made up the cohort. To increase sequencing depth and limit assay-specific biases, TCR repertoire library preparation and sequencing were carried out by different laboratories using diverse techniques. Leukapheresis yielded between about 0.94 and 10 billion PBMCs per donor. Per donor, three plates each were used for CD4 naive and CD4 memory, two for CD8 naive, and one for CD8 memory. To estimate repertoire size and how much clonotype sharing occurs between individuals, the study deeply sequenced the blood TCR repertoires of several healthy adults.

What the work shows at the level of the full study, not this receptor alone: The genetic and exposure-history diversity represented was limited by the small number of donors. Sharing across a few donors was observed for around 5% of naive CD4, 3% to 4% of naive CD8, roughly 2.3% of memory CD4, and about 0.4% of memory CD8 clonotypes. Compared with non-shared clonotypes, clonotypes shared by all four sorted-subset donors had higher generation probabilities. Based on pairwise subsampling, the degree of clonotype sharing among donors was expected to be affected by sequencing depth. Sampling was restricted to blood, and TCR repertoires in tissue are likely to differ from TCR repertoires in blood. Larger estimated clonotype richness was generally found for naive subsets than for memory subsets. Even with the large sequencing depth, rarefaction of the sorted-subset datasets indicated that sequencing was incomplete.

Using the deep immunoSEQ assay, multiplex PCR amplified TCR CDR3 regions from genomic DNA. Extracted genomic DNA from each cell subset was distributed evenly across all wells of several immunoSEQ 96-well plates, and each plate was treated as a replicate. Each replicate PCR for sorted subsets received around 200 ng genomic DNA, equal to roughly 33,000 T cell genomes. Purified libraries were measured with a Qubit 3.0 fluorometer, size-checked on a Bioanalyzer 2100, and measured again with the KAPA Library Quantification kit. Every immunoSEQ 96-well plate was sequenced on a dedicated single-read 150-cycle Illumina NextSeq 550 flow cell. Turning to the authors' computational methods: The immunoSEQ output contained only junctional sequences without quality scores, so filtering could not match that applied to full-length reads. To assign V/J genes and CDR3, sequences were annotated against IMGT germline references using PyIR, a Python wrapper for IgBLAST v1.9. Reads were filtered out if the reads had weak V/J assignments (E-value above 1e-6), no CDR3, stop codons, out-of-frame junctions, or ambiguous translated residues. V3J clonotypes were defined as sequences sharing the same inferred V gene, J gene, and CDR3 amino acid sequence. The percentage overlap between two repertoires was calculated by dividing the number of shared unique clonotypes by the size of the smaller repertoire. Richness of each repertoire was evaluated using RTK rarefaction, the Chao1 estimator, and Recon v2.1 estimates of unobserved clonotypes. For all TCRbeta clonotypes obtained by the gDNA method from a few donors, generation probabilities were computed with OLGA. TCRdb obtained this table from immuneACCESS and retained in-frame rearrangements with V and J assigned. These tables miss some clones; where compared with another copy, unresolved V genes account for less than half of the shortfall, and the remainder is unexplained. V, J and clone size are taken as reported in that table, and D and trimming were inferred from the DNA itself. The table for this sample lists hundreds of thousands of clones; approximately 95% of them were counted only once. The ten largest make up about 0.11% of the sample.

CD8 naive samples consisted of CD45RO-negative cells that were positively selected for CCR7, yielding a CD45RA+CCR7+ population without TemRA cells. The donors were healthy, HIV-negative adults with no recently reported acute infections or vaccinations. All donors were Caucasian adults living in Nashville, Tennessee, USA. Blood was collected by leukapheresis, and PBMCs were isolated by Ficoll-Histopaque density gradient centrifugation and then cryopreserved in liquid nitrogen vapor phase. Purity and quantity of every magnetically sorted T cell population were checked by analytical flow cytometry. From each sorted fraction, genomic DNA was isolated and quantified by UV absorbance on a Nanodrop 2000c. V and J are trimmed by 7 bases and 5 bases, and the gene matches miss 7 bases of the junction. The CDR3 goes from the cysteine to the phenylalanine over 13 residues. Solely the CDR3 DNA is kept, with 39 bases framed from the first base. CDR1 PRHDT and CDR2 FYEKMQ were looked up in the germline V gene (reference sequence).

The V and J segments used are TRBV13 and TRBJ2-5; TRBD1 lines up with 7 middle nucleotides. The sequence was obtained from a woman aged 25 to 39 in good health. Sequencing was performed on naive CD8+ T cells sorted from blood. Explained via the paper, the cell subset or site label denotes: CD45RA+CCR7+. The CDR3 region has the sequence CASKTQGRETQYF. At the DNA level, the sequence is TGTGCCAGCAAAACACAGGGGCGGGAGACCCAGTACTTC.